This paragraph covers one T cell receptor (beta chain) sequence. Its target is unknown. The germline V gene encodes CDR1 KGHSH and CDR2 LQKENI. V was trimmed by 5 bases and J by 3 bases, leaving 16 bases between them. The CDR3 extends over 15 amino acids. Sorted-subset replicate PCRs used around 200 ng of genomic DNA. This amount corresponded to about 30,000 T cell genomes. Data came from immunoSEQ multiplex PCR; TCRdb stores just in-frame clones and leaves some out. The sample records around 2,000,000 clones, approximately 95% being singletons. This specimen belongs to a study of shared clonotypes between healthy human individuals. Study-level background: Donors were a couple of women and three men aged 18 to 49.

Study-wide results and caveats: Larger richness was generally estimated for naive than memory subsets. A reduction in generation probabilities was seen for non-shared clonotypes relative to those shared by all four donors.

The specimen was naive CD4+ T cells sorted from blood. Subset: CD45RA+ positively selected. The rearrangement links TRBV18 to TRBJ1-1; tentative D call: TRBD1 (5 bases). This clonotype originated in a man younger than 35 in good health. The DNA of the CDR3 is TGTGCCAGCTCAGCCGAACAGGTCGGGGACACTGAAGCTTTCTTT. Translated: CASSAEQVGDTEAFF. Using reference TRBV18 and TRBJ1-1 for the parts outside the CDR3, the full variable domain is NAGVMQNPRHLVRRRGQEARLRCSPMKGHSHVYWYRQLPEEGLKFMVYLQKENIIDESGMPKERFSAEFPKEGPSILRIQQVVRGDSAAYFCASSAEQVGDTEAFFGQGTRLTVV.